A selection of T cell receptor beta chains follows, all from one sample in a study of blood T cells in healthy people across ages. A single record per CDR3 protein comes from TCRdb applying MiXCR to the 5' RACE reads. The table shows about 1 million distinct CDR3 sequences, with more than 40% occurring only once. The sample was blood. The receptors originated from an older woman in good health. Each CDR3 is given with its conserved first and last residue. Each record gives: D gene, J gene, V gene, clone size, CDR3 protein, CDR3 DNA. A D gene is named only where the DNA matches it firmly. Some rows have no size entry. The others give once, few or many, or a class for an expanded clone.

>TRBD2|TRBJ2-7|TRBV20-1|once
CSANPSGRAWEQYF
TGCAGTGCAAACCCTAGCGGGAGGGCCTGGGAGCAGTACTTC
>.|TRBJ2-4|TRBV11-2|.
CASSSVISLAKNIQYF
TGTGCCAGCAGCTCAGTCATTTCCCTAGCCAAAAACATTCAGTACTTC
>.|TRBJ2-1|TRBV18|.
CASSPDTTDEQFF
TGTGCCAGCTCACCCGACACTACAGATGAGCAGTTCTTC
>.|TRBJ2-1|TRBV5-7|.
CASSFLRGYNEQFF
TGTGCCAGCAGCTTCCTTCGGGGCTACAATGAGCAGTTCTTC
>.|TRBJ1-1|TRBV10-2|.
CASSGTWNTEAFF
TGCGCCAGCAGTGGGACGTGGAACACTGAAGCTTTCTTT
>.|TRBJ2-7|TRBV24-1|few
CATSDSGGGVPREQYF
TGTGCCACCAGTGATTCCGGCGGGGGCGTACCTAGAGAGCAGTACTTC
>TRBD2|TRBJ2-7|TRBV11-2|few
CASSSNSGIYEQYF
TGTGCCAGCAGTTCCAATAGCGGGATCTACGAGCAGTACTTC
>TRBD1|TRBJ2-3|TRBV6-2/TRBV6-3|.
CASSFRRDRVTDTQYF
TGTGCCAGCAGCTTCCGCAGGGACAGGGTCACAGATACGCAGTATTTT
>TRBD1|TRBJ1-6|TRBV7-8|.
CASSLAFRDRNSPLHF
TGTGCCAGCAGCTTAGCGTTCCGGGACAGGAATTCACCCCTCCACTTT
>.|TRBJ1-1|TRBV7-9|.
CASSRGLWSEAFF
TGTGCCAGCAGCCGGGGCCTATGGAGTGAAGCTTTCTTT
>TRBD1|TRBJ2-4|TRBV11-2|.
CASSLGTDLAKNIQYF
TGTGCCAGCAGCCTCGGGACAGACCTAGCCAAAAACATTCAGTACTTC
>.|TRBJ2-7|TRBV7-9|.
CASSLSDLYYEQYF
TGTGCCAGCAGCTTGTCGGACTTATACTACGAGCAGTACTTC
>.|TRBJ2-3|TRBV5-1|.
CASSGAPTDTQYF
TGCGCCAGCAGCGGGGCCCCCACAGATACGCAGTATTTT
>.|TRBJ2-3|TRBV11-2|few
CASSFDGSTDTQYF
TGTGCCAGCAGCTTCGACGGGAGCACAGATACGCAGTATTTT
>.|TRBJ2-7|TRBV7-3|.
CASSVTDRYEQYF
TGTGCCAGCAGCGTGACAGATCGCTACGAGCAGTACTTC
>.|TRBJ1-5|TRBV6-5|.
CASSRTGINQPQHF
TGTGCCAGCAGTCGCACAGGGATTAATCAGCCCCAGCATTTT
>.|TRBJ2-1|TRBV28|.
CASSLPDLSTYNEQFF
TGTGCCAGCAGTTTGCCGGACCTTTCGACCTACAATGAGCAGTTCTTC
>.|TRBJ2-3|TRBV4-3|.
CASSQETWDTQYF
TGCGCCAGCAGCCAAGAGACGTGGGATACGCAGTATTTT
>.|TRBJ2-5|TRBV20-1|many
CSARRLGARQETQYF
TGCAGTGCTAGACGGTTGGGGGCCAGGCAAGAGACCCAGTACTTC
>TRBD1|TRBJ2-3|TRBV5-1|.
CASSRDRGSDTQYF
TGCGCCAGCAGCCGGGACAGGGGATCAGATACGCAGTATTTT
>TRBD2|TRBJ2-1|TRBV3-1|.
CASSHKGGRINEQFF
TGTGCCAGCAGCCATAAGGGCGGGAGGATAAATGAGCAGTTCTTC
>.|TRBJ2-1|TRBV18|.
CASSGGSLNEQFF
TGTGCCAGCTCGGGGGGTAGCCTCAATGAGCAGTTCTTC
>.|TRBJ2-7|TRBV20-1|.
CSARALTVPSSYNEQYF
TGCAGTGCTAGAGCCCTGACGGTCCCTAGCTCCTACAATGAGCAGTACTTC
>.|TRBJ2-7|TRBV7-9|few
CASSLGRGTSVYEQYF
TGTGCCAGCAGCTTAGGTCGGGGAACTAGTGTCTACGAGCAGTACTTC
>.|TRBJ2-5|TRBV11-2|.
CASSMGWTPQETQYF
TGTGCCAGCAGCATGGGCTGGACTCCTCAAGAGACCCAGTACTTC
>TRBD2|TRBJ2-3|TRBV12-3/TRBV12-4|few
CASSPRGSGRASDTQYF
TGTGCCAGCAGTCCCCGAGGTAGCGGGAGGGCCTCAGATACGCAGTATTTT
>TRBD2|TRBJ2-3|TRBV6-5|.
CASTQRSGSLNTQYF
TGTGCCAGCACCCAGCGAAGCGGGAGCTTGAATACGCAGTATTTT
>TRBD1|TRBJ1-1|TRBV27|.
CASGRQGAVTEAFF
TGTGCCAGCGGAAGACAGGGGGCTGTTACTGAAGCTTTCTTT
>TRBD1|TRBJ2-7|TRBV3-1|few
CASSLIRDSTYEQYF
TGTGCCAGCAGCCTCATCCGGGACAGTACCTACGAGCAGTACTTC
>.|TRBJ1-2|TRBV5-6|few
CASSLILGIGYTF
TGTGCCAGCAGCTTGATTTTAGGGATCGGCTACACCTTC
>.|TRBJ2-5|TRBV29-1|.
CSVTPRLETQYF
TGCAGCGTGACCCCGAGGTTGGAGACCCAGTACTTC